The T cell receptor beta chain under discussion was sequenced for a study of glioma-infiltrating T cells. This clonotype was seen a few times. The antigen is undetermined. Study-level points and caveats: Gliomas, especially low-grade, showed above-expected tissue-blood divergence; non-neoplastic patients showed below.

The CDR3 consists of 16 residues. In germline, CDR1 is MGHRA, CDR2 YSYEKL. V gave up 0 bases and J gave up 4 bases, with 13 bases separating them. TCR alpha and beta CDR3 regions were amplified from RNA using iRepertoire nested multiplex PCR. One entry per CDR3 protein, called by TCRdb with MiXCR from the multiplex PCR reads. The table includes about 200,000 distinct CDR3 sequences, around 32% detected once. This TCR came from a human donor with low-grade glioma or glioblastoma, undergoing nonglioma brain surgery, or in good health (not recorded which). The sequencing sample was made of glioma tissue, nonneoplastic brain tissue, or PBMCs (not recorded which). The J gene is TRBJ2-1, the V gene TRBV4-1; maybe TRBD2 (5 bases). In nucleotides, the CDR3 is TGCGCCAGCAGCCAAGATTGGAGCGGAGGATACAATGAGCAGTTCTTC. This sequence encodes CASSQDWSGGYNEQFF.